The present TCR beta chain was sequenced within a study of shared clonotypes between healthy human individuals (TCRdb year 2020). Regarding the complete study: A few men and two women, aged 18 to 49 years, made up the cohort. Per donor, three plates each were used for CD4 naive and CD4 memory, two for CD8 naive, and one for CD8 memory. To estimate repertoire size and how much clonotypes are shared between individuals, the study performed deep sequencing of blood TCR repertoires from five healthy adults. To increase sequencing depth and limit assay-specific biases, TCR repertoire library preparation and sequencing were carried out by different laboratories using diverse techniques. Leukapheresis yielded between about 0.8 and 9.5 billion PBMCs per donor.

CDR1 MNHEY and CDR2 SMNVEV are derived from the germline V gene (reference sequence). CDR3 length: 14 amino acids, cysteine to phenylalanine. The retained sequence is limited to the CDR3, 42 bases, with the frame set at the first base. V gives up 5 bases and J gives up 3 bases, and the segment between their germline ends measures 14 bases. About this clone: It has no known antigen specificity. Qualities for individual bases were not recorded, and no much larger clone is one base off.

CD8 naive samples were obtained by positive selection for CCR7 among CD45RO-negative cells, yielding a CD45RA+CCR7+ population from which TemRA cells were excluded. The donors were healthy, HIV-negative adults who had no recently reported acute infections or vaccinations. Every donor was a Caucasian adult living in Nashville, Tennessee, USA. Blood was collected by leukapheresis, and PBMCs were isolated by Ficoll-Histopaque density gradient centrifugation and then cryopreserved in liquid nitrogen vapor phase. Analytical flow cytometry was used to check the purity and quantity of every magnetically sorted T cell population. Genomic DNA was isolated from every sorted fraction and measured by UV absorbance on a Nanodrop 2000c. Paper-wide results and their limitations: Estimated clonotype richness was generally larger for naive than for memory subsets. Because the study included a small number of donors, the genetic and exposure-history diversity represented was limited. Even with the large sequencing depth, rarefaction of the sorted-subset datasets indicated that sequencing was incomplete. Only blood was sampled, and tissue TCR repertoires likely differ from those in blood. Approximately 5% of naive CD4, around 3.6% of naive CD8, around 2.3% of memory CD4, and approximately 0.39% of memory CD8 clonotypes were shared across several donors. Clonotypes shared by all four sorted-subset donors showed higher generation probabilities than non-shared clonotypes. Pairwise subsampling indicated that sequencing depth was expected to affect the degree of clonotype sharing among donors.

Using the deep immunoSEQ assay, multiplex PCR amplified TCR CDR3 regions from genomic DNA. Extracted genomic DNA from each cell subset was distributed evenly across all wells of several immunoSEQ 96-well plates, and each plate was treated as a replicate. For sorted subsets, each replicate PCR was loaded with around 200 ng genomic DNA, equivalent to some 31,000 T cell genomes. The purified libraries were quantified using a Qubit 3.0 fluorometer, sized with a Bioanalyzer 2100, and then quantified again using the KAPA Library Quantification kit. A separate single-read 150-cycle Illumina NextSeq 550 flow cell was used to sequence each immunoSEQ 96-well plate. Concerning the study's data processing: The immunoSEQ output contained only junctional sequences without quality scores, so filtering could not match that applied to full-length reads. Sequences were annotated with PyIR, a Python wrapper for IgBLAST v1.9, and V/J genes and CDR3 were assigned using IMGT germline references. Any read was removed if the V/J assignment was weak (E-value above 1e-6), the CDR3 was missing, or the read contained stop codons, out-of-frame junctions, or ambiguous translated residues. A V3J clonotype was defined by an identical inferred V gene, J gene, and CDR3 amino acid sequence. Percentage overlap between repertoires was calculated by dividing the number of shared unique clonotypes by the size of the smaller repertoire. Three approaches were used to assess repertoire richness: RTK rarefaction, the Chao1 estimator, and Recon v2.1 estimates of unobserved clonotypes. Generation probabilities for all TCRbeta clonotypes obtained by the gDNA method from several donors were computed using OLGA. As stored in TCRdb, this immuneACCESS dataset retains in-frame rearrangements with V and J assigned. A fraction of the clones does not appear; measured against another copy, unresolved V genes explain less than half of the discrepancy, and the remainder lacks a known reason. V and J calls and clone size are those listed in that table; D and trimming were worked out from the DNA. The sample records around 700,000 clones, roughly 94% of which are singletons. The ten biggest clones cover 20% to 25% of the sample.

The sequence joins TRBV27 to TRBJ2-7; the D gene remains uncertain. The sample comprised naive CD8+ T cells sorted from blood. The cell subset or site label on this specimen signifies: CD45RA+CCR7+. This TCR was sampled from a man aged 30 to 45 in good health. The nucleotides are TGTGCCAGCAGTCCTCTCGCAGGCGTCTACGAGCAGTACTTC. This yields the protein CASSPLAGVYEQYF.